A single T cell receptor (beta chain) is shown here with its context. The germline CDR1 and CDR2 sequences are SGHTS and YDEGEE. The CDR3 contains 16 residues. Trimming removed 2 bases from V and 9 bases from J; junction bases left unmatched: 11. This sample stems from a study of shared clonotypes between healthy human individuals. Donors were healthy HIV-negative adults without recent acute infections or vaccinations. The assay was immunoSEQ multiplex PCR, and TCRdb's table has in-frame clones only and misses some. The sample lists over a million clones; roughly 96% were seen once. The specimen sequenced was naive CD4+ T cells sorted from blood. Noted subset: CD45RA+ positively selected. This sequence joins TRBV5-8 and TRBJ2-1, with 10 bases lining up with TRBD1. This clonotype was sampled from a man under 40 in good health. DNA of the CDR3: TGTGCCAGCAGCTTCTACGGGGACAGGGGCTTCAGTGAGCAGTTCTTC. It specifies CASSFYGDRGFSEQFF. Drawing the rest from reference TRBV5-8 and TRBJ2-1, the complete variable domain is EAGVTQSPTHLIKTRGQQATLRCSPISGHTSVYWYQQALGLGLQFLLWYDEGEERNRGNFPPRFSGRQFPNYSSELNVNALELEDSALYLCASSFYGDRGFSEQFFGPGTRLTVL.